This T cell receptor beta chain was identified in a study of blood T cell repertoires in COVID-19. Study background: COVID-19 samples collected from the United States, Italy and Spain covered acute and convalescent phases. PBMCs, B-cell-depleted T cells, or T cells provided the cDNA or gDNA that made up the material.

Per the study methods: Amplified reference gene primers provided the basis for estimating nucleated cell counts. This table comes from immunoSEQ multiplex PCR, and its TCRdb copy is limited to in-frame clones, with some not included. That table gives V, J and clone size, and the DNA gave D and trimming. The profile shows hundreds of thousands of clones, about nine tenths of them singletons. This CDR3 comprises 12 residues. The V and J ends lost 3 bases and 14 bases respectively, with 14 bases between them. Germline V CDR1 and CDR2: ENHRY, SYGVKD. The genes are TRBV10-3 and TRBJ2-1; D is undetermined. The sequence was obtained from a man aged 45-65 years who had been exposed to COVID-19. Specimen: PBMCs or T cells enriched from blood (not recorded which). The CDR3, as DNA: TGTGCCATCAGTGAACAACCTCGCGGAGAGTTCTTC. Residues: CAISEQPRGEFF.